This TCR beta chain came from a study of Ad26.COV2.S vaccination and SARS-CoV-2 variants. Study summary: The donor was enrolled in the Ad26.COV2.S arm of the COV1001 trial. In the study, Ad26.COV2.S was injected intramuscularly once, or twice 56 days apart. Findings and caveats of the study: Those who received vaccine or placebo ended up with similar non-spike TCR breadth.

About this clone: Its antigen is unknown.

The method was immunoSEQ multiplex PCR; TCRdb's version includes in-frame clones alone and lacks a portion of them. This sample carries about 280,000 clones, about 87% of them seen once, and the ten largest clones take under 4%. The treatment is: roughly 19 received Ad26.COV2.S at low or high dose, single or two shots; 5 received placebo; per-sample allocation not given. Sampling was done on day 63 after the first vaccine or placebo injection. CDR3 length: 13 residues. CDR1 is SNHLY and CDR2 is FYNNEI in the germline V gene. V was trimmed by 6 bases and J by 4 bases, leaving 12 bases between them. The material sequenced was peripheral blood, taken in a trial of Ad26.COV2.S vaccine versus placebo. The receptor comes from a person aged 18-65 years who received the Ad26.COV2.S COVID-19 vaccine or a placebo. This chain connects TRBV2 to TRBJ1-1; D ambiguous. The CDR3 loop reads CASRDDWGTEAFF. The CDR3 DNA is TGTGCCAGCAGGGACGATTGGGGCACTGAAGCTTTCTTT.